This T cell receptor (beta chain) was found in a study of T cells after yellow fever vaccination. Study-wide results and limits: Only a small proportion of the clonotypes turned up in both the CD4 and the CD8 compartments, likely arising from convergent recombination. Abundant contaminating clonotypes from the bulk population could appear in FACS-sorted repertoires.

TCRdb called the 5' RACE reads again in MiXCR, with one record for every CDR3 protein. The repertoire holds 320,000 or so distinct CDR3 sequences, with approximately 8% as singletons. V was trimmed by 3 bases and J by 10 bases, leaving 13 bases between them. This CDR3 region has 14 residues. Germline CDR1 and CDR2: MGHDK and SYGVNS. This clonotype has more than one count but fewer than ten. What it binds is not known. V gene TRBV25-1 combines with J gene TRBJ1-6; tentative D call: TRBD1 (5 bases). This specimen consisted of PBMCs, obtained around 45 days after the first yellow fever vaccination. The TCR comes from a man aged 18 to 29 who received the YFV17D yellow fever vaccine. CDR3 DNA: TGTGCCAGCAGTGACCAGGGAATTTACTCACCCCTCCACTTT. Amino acid sequence: CASSDQGIYSPLHF.